What follows is one T cell receptor beta chain and its context. The antigen is undetermined. Per the germline V gene, CDR1 is SQVTM and CDR2 is ANQGSEA. The CDR3 length is 14 residues. V lost 3 bases and J lost 6; bases outside the gene matches: 4. Primers: 60 Vbeta forward and 13 Jbeta reverse. Source study methods: Around 11 million of about 80 million unique TCR beta chains were shared, per a later count. The table came from immunoSEQ multiplex PCR; TCRdb's copy has only in-frame clones and leaves some out. That table supplies the V and J calls and clone size; D and trimming were determined from the DNA. This table has about 100,000 clones, just under 75% appearing once. The source of the sample is a study of cytomegalovirus exposure and HLA in healthy donors. General observations from the study: It was reportedly the case that the classifier diagnosed cytomegalovirus status with high specificity and sensitivity.

Each donor was healthy, and each was a bone marrow donor. This receptor was taken from a man in his fifties in good health and CMV-seropositive. Specimen: PBMCs. J is TRBJ1-4 and V is TRBV29-1, with 10 nucleotides matching TRBD1. The CDR3 DNA sequence: TGCAGCGTTGAGTCGGGACAGGGGTATGAAAAACTGTTTTTT. Its protein is CSVESGQGYEKLFF. The full variable domain, rest sourced from reference TRBV29-1 and TRBJ1-4, is SAVISQKPSRDICQRGTSLTIQCQVDSQVTMMFWYRQQPGQSLTLIATANQGSEATYESGFVIDKFPISRPNLTFSTLTVSNMSPEDSSIYLCSVESGQGYEKLFFGSGTQLSVL.